What follows describes a single T cell receptor (beta chain). The target antigen is unknown. The source of the sample is a study of blood T cells in healthy people across ages. Study observations and caveats: Both higher diversity and more naive CD4+ cells marked long-lived donors when set against aged donors. Investigators treated diversity estimates from one million T cells as underestimates. TCR beta diversity per million T cells fell roughly linearly with age.

The CDR3 contains 17 residues. Germline V gives CDR1 MNHNS, CDR2 SASEGT. The ends were cut back, 7 bases at V and 5 bases at J, with 24 bases in the middle. Primers used in a second PCR of roughly 7 to 12 cycles were a sample-barcoded 5' primer and a J-beta primer mix. A template-switch adaptor with 12 random nucleotides tagged each cDNA molecule. TCRdb used MiXCR to reprocess the 5' RACE reads, holding one entry per CDR3 protein. Among about 1.8 million distinct CDR3 sequences, around 48% were seen once, and the ten largest hold less than 2.5%. The clonotype was recovered from a woman in her forties in good health. Sequenced input: blood. The chain uses TRBV6-1 and TRBJ2-1; D tentatively fits TRBD1 or TRBD2 (5 bases each). For the CDR3, the DNA is TGTGCCAGCACTAAAGGCACGGGACCGACTTCAAACAATGAGCAGTTCTTC. This gives the protein CASTKGTGPTSNNEQFF.